This TCR beta chain was sequenced during a study of blood T cell repertoires in COVID-19. CDR3 length: 13 residues. From germline, CDR1 is LNHNV and CDR2 YYDKDF (reference sequence). The ends were cut back, 6 bases at V and 14 bases at J, with 22 bases in the middle. Generated by immunoSEQ multiplex PCR, the TCRdb table keeps only in-frame clones and is missing some. The repertoire has fewer than 55,000 clones, approximately 85% of them found once; the top ten carry 2.5% to 3%. The sequenced sample was peripheral blood. The receptor was derived from a woman aged 55-69 years with acute or convalescent COVID-19. V gene TRBV15 combines with J gene TRBJ2-5, with TRBD1 as a possible D gene (6 bases). The DNA of the CDR3 is TGTGCCACCAGAGAATGGACAGTTGGATCTAGTTACTTC. Its protein is CATREWTVGSSYF.